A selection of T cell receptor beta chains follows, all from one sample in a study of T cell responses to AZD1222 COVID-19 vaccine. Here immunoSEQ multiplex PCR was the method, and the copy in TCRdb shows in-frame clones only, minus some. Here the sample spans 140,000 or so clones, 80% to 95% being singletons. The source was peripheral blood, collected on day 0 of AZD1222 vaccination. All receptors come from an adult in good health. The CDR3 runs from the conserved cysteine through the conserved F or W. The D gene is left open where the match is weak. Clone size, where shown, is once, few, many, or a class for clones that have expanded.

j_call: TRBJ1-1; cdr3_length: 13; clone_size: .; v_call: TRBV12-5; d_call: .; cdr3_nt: TGTGCTAGTGGTTTGTCCTCGACAGCTGAAGCTTTCTTT; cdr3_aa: CASGLSSTAEAFF
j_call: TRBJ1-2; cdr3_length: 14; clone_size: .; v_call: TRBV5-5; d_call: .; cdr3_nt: TGTGCCAGCAGCCAGGGAGTATGGAGGGACGGCTACACCTTC; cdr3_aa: CASSQGVWRDGYTF
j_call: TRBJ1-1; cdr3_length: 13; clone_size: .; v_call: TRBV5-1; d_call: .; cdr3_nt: TGCGCCAGCAGCTTAGACAGGAACACTGAAGCTTTCTTT; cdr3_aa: CASSLDRNTEAFF
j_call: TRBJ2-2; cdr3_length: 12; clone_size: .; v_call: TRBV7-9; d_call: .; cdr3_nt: TGTGCCAGCAGCAACCGGGCCGGGGAGCTGTTTTTT; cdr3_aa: CASSNRAGELFF
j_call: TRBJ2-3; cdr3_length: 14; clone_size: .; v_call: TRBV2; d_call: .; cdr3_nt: TGTGCCAGCACAAAGGGACCGCCGGGAGATACGCAGTATTTT; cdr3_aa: CASTKGPPGDTQYF
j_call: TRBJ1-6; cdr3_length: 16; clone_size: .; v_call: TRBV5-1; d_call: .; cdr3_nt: TGCGCCAGCAGCTTGGGATCTGGAGCGGTTAATTCACCCCTCCACTTT; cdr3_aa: CASSLGSGAVNSPLHF
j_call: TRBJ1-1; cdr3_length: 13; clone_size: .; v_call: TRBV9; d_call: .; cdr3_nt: TGTGCCAGCAGCGTGGGCCAGGCCGGTGAAGCTTTCTTT; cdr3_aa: CASSVGQAGEAFF
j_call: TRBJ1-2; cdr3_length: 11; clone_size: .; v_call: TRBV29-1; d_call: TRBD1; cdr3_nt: TGCAGCGGGGGACAGCCGGGGGGCTACACCTTC; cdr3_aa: CSGGQPGGYTF
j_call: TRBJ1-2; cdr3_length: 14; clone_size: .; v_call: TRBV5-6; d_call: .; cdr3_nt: TGTGCCAGCAGCTTGGTAGCTGGGAACTATGGCTACACCTTC; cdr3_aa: CASSLVAGNYGYTF
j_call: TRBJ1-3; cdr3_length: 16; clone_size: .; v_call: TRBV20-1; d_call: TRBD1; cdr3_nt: TGCAGTGCAAGTGTCAGGGGGCAGTTAATGGGAAACACCATATATTTT; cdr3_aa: CSASVRGQLMGNTIYF
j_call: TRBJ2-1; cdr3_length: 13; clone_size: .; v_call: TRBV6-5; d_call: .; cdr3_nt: TGTGCCAGCAGGAGGACCCCTCCTGGCGAGCAGTTCTTC; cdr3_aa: CASRRTPPGEQFF
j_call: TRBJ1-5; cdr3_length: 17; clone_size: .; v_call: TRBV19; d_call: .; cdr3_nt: TGTGCCAGTAGTATAGCTGGGGCTCCCAATTTCAATCAGCCCCAGCATTTT; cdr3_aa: CASSIAGAPNFNQPQHF
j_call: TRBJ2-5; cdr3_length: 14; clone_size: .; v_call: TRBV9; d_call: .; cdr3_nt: TGTGCCAGCAGCGTAGCTTTACGGGGAGAGACCCAGTACTTC; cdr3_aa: CASSVALRGETQYF
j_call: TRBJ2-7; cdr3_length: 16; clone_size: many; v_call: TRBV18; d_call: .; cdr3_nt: TGTGCCAGCTCATCAAAAACGGGACGCCTTGGGGACGAGCAGTACTTC; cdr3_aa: CASSSKTGRLGDEQYF
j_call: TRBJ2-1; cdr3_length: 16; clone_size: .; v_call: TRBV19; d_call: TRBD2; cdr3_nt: TGTGCCAGTAGTAACCCCCTAGCGGGAGTCTACAATGAGCAGTTCTTC; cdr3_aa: CASSNPLAGVYNEQFF